The present TCR beta chain was sequenced within a study of T cell responses to AZD1222 COVID-19 vaccine. Here immunoSEQ multiplex PCR was the method, and the copy in TCRdb shows in-frame clones only, minus some. The sample yields fewer than 300,000 clones, about 92% seen once. The CDR3 runs to 13 residues. Trimming stripped 6 bases from V and 8 bases from J, with 16 bases between. Germline-derived CDR1 and CDR2 are MNHEY and SMNVEV (reference sequence). The source was peripheral blood, collected on day 0 of AZD1222 vaccination. The TCR originated in an adult in good health. The chain joins TRBV27 to TRBJ1-1; possibly TRBD1 for D (6 bases). CDR3 sequence: CASRSVGAAEAFF. The CDR3 DNA reads as TGTGCCAGCAGGTCGGTGGGGGCCGCCGAAGCTTTCTTT.